The clone carrying this T cell receptor (beta chain) was counted only a few times. What it recognizes is unknown. MiXCR, run by TCRdb on the reads, gives a single entry per CDR3 protein. Of hundreds of thousands of distinct CDR3 sequences detected, approximately 31% appear once; the ten largest clones hold roughly an eighth. These data come from a study of T cell repertoires in cytomegalovirus infection. About the study: CMV epitopes in the study were HLA-C-restricted (recently identified) and HLA-B-restricted (well studied). Findings of the study overall: Predominance within the ex vivo response was attributable to HLA-C-restricted CMV-specific TCR beta clonotypes.

V was clipped by 5 bases and J by 1 base, with 13 bases between them. This CDR3 is 15 amino acids long. The germline V gene encodes CDR1 SGHDT and CDR2 YYEEEE. The sequences come from cultured CD8+ T cells from PBMCs, collected from culture after CMV antigen stimulation. The sequence derives from a human donor in good health (CMV status not recorded). Some clones in this sample may be carry-over from other donors' samples. The V and J genes are TRBV5-6 and TRBJ2-1, with D possibly TRBD2 on 6 matching bases. The CDR3 sequence: CASSPEGGSYNEQFF. CDR3 in DNA: TGTGCCAGCAGTCCGGAGGGAGGATCCTACAATGAGCAGTTCTTC.